These 5 T cell receptor beta chains came from one sample sequenced in a study of T cells in tumors after PD-1 blockade. Profiling relied on immunoSEQ multiplex PCR, and the TCRdb table lists in-frame clones only, not all of them. This sample has around 25,000 clones, with roughly 80% found just once. The source material was PBMCs, sampled after anti-PD-1 treatment. The receptor set was obtained from a human donor with basal cell carcinoma.

Points on this clone: A read error may produce the germline difference seen at one junction end. J is TRBJ1-2 and V is TRBV3-1 (or the pseudogene TRBV3-2), with a possible D match to TRBD1 (6 bases). The CDR3 runs 15 residues. Germline values: CDR1 LGHDT, CDR2 YNNKEL (reference sequence). The CDR3 coding sequence is TGTGCCCGCAGCCAAAGGGGGGGGGCTAACTATGGCTACACCTTC. This gives the protein CARSQRGGANYGYTF.

The V call is TRBV4-2, the J call TRBJ1-2, with TRBD1 matching over 8 bases. The CDR3 runs 16 residues. Germline V CDR1 and CDR2: LGHNA, YNFKEQ. V gave up 2 bases and J gave up 6 bases; unmatched junction bases: 11. CDR3 DNA sequence: TGTGCCAGCAGCCAACCCCCACTGACAGGGGACAATGGCTACACCTTC. Translating it yields CASSQPPLTGDNGYTF.

V gene TRBV11-3 combines with J gene TRBJ1-2, with D unclear. The V gene's germline CDR1 is SGHNT and CDR2 YENEEA. This CDR3 spans 15 amino acids. The V end was cut by 2 bases, the J end by 6 bases, with 16 bases between. The DNA for the CDR3 is TGTGCCAGCAGCTTAAGGTCAGGCGCCGGGGATGGCTACACCTTC. Protein product: CASSLRSGAGDGYTF.

In this sample, this clone turned up a few times. The gene calls are TRBV6-5 and TRBJ1-2; D unclear. The CDR3 has 13 residues. The germline V gene encodes CDR1 MNHEY and CDR2 SVGAGI. Trimming shortened V by 2 bases and J by 2 bases, and 6 bases separated the two germline ends. CDR3 loop: CASSYDMNYGYTF. The CDR3 DNA sequence: TGTGCCAGCAGTTACGACATGAACTATGGCTACACCTTC.

This chain uses TRBV9 with TRBJ2-3; TRBD2 aligns across 8 bases. CDR1 is SGDLS and CDR2 is YYNGEE in the germline V gene. J lost 6 bases, V lost 2 bases, and 2 bases had no gene match. The CDR3 totals 13 residues. CDR3 in DNA: TGTGCCAGCAGCGTCCGGGGGGGCGATACGCAGTATTTT. Amino acid sequence: CASSVRGGDTQYF.